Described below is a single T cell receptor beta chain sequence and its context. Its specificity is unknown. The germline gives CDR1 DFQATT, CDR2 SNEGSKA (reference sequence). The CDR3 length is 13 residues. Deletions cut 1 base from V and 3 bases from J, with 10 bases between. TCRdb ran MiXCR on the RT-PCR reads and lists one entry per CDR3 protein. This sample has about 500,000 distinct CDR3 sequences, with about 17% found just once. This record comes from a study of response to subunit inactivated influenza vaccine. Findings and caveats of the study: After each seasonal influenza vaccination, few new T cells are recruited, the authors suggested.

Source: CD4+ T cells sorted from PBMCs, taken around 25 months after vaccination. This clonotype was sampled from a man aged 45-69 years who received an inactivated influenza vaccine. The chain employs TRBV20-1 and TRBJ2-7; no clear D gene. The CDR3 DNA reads TGCAGTGCTAGAGGTCAAACGCTCTACGAGCAGTACTTC. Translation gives CSARGQTLYEQYF.